Below, 16 T cell receptor beta chains from the same sample are listed, as sequenced in a study of blood T cell repertoires in COVID-19. The repertoire was sequenced with immunoSEQ multiplex PCR; TCRdb's copy has only in-frame clones and lacks some. The sample includes 150,000 to 200,000 clones, 80% of them seen just once. The sample consisted of peripheral blood. All receptors come from a man between 65 and 80 years old with active or convalescent COVID-19.

The chain carries TRBV6-2 or TRBV6-3 and TRBJ1-2; a possible D gene is TRBD1 (5 bases). Trimming pared 5 bases from V and 8 bases from J, leaving 18 bases between. Germline V lookup: CDR1 MNHEY, CDR2 SVGEGT. The CDR3 is 14 amino acids. The CDR3 DNA sequence: TGTGCCAGCAGTCCCGGCAGGGTGTCGTTCGGCTACACCTTC. Translation gives CASSPGRVSFGYTF.

This clone was found a few times. CDR3 DNA sequence: TGTGCCAGCAGGGACAGCCGACCTTCCTTCTATGGCTACACCTTC. Translated, it gives CASRDSRPSFYGYTF. This chain joins TRBV6-6 and TRBJ1-2, with TRBD1 as a possible D gene (6 bases). The CDR3 covers 15 residues. Germline-derived CDR1 and CDR2 are MNHNY and SVGAGI (reference sequence). V dropped 6 bases and J dropped 4 bases, with 18 bases sitting between them.

J is TRBJ1-2 and V is TRBV5-1; TRBD1 matches at 7 bases. V dropped 4 bases and J dropped 6; count of bases not matched to a gene: 12. The CDR3 totals 15 residues. Germline V gene sequence: CDR1 SGHRS, CDR2 YFSETQ. CDR3 DNA sequence: TGCGCCAGCAGCCCCCAAGGGGGCAACTCAAATGGCTACACCTTC. Its protein is CASSPQGGNSNGYTF.

This chain connects TRBV28 to TRBJ2-1; 7 nucleotides agree with TRBD1. J lost 8 bases, V lost 4 bases, and 2 bases had no gene match. The germline V gene has CDR1 MDHEN and CDR2 SYDVKM. The CDR3 runs 12 residues. The CDR3 spells CASSSTGYEQFF. CDR3 coding DNA: TGTGCCAGCAGTTCGACAGGGTATGAGCAGTTCTTC. Using reference TRBV28 and TRBJ2-1 for the parts outside the CDR3, the full variable domain is DVKVTQSSRYLVKRTGEKVFLECVQDMDHENMFWYRQDPGLGLRLIYFSYDVKMKEKGDIPEGYSVSREKKERFSLILESASTNQTSMYLCASSSTGYEQFFGPGTRLTVL.

The chain has TRBV7-2 and TRBJ2-5, with D hard to call. The germline gives CDR1 SGHTA, CDR2 FQGNSA. V was clipped by 2 bases and J by 5 bases, with 9 bases between them. CDR3 length: 13 amino acids. Here the CDR3 reads CASSLNSWETQYF. DNA for the CDR3: TGTGCCAGCAGCTTAAATAGCTGGGAGACCCAGTACTTC. Supplemented by reference TRBV7-2 and TRBJ2-5, the full variable domain reads GAGVSQSPSNKVTEKGKDVELRCDPISGHTALYWYRQSLGQGLEFLIYFQGNSAPDKSGLPSDRFSAERTGGSVSTLTIQRTQQEDSAVYLCASSLNSWETQYFGPGTRLLVL.

J is TRBJ2-1 and V is TRBV19; 7 positions match TRBD1. V dropped 2 bases and J dropped 4; count of bases not matched to a gene: 5. This CDR3 has 15 amino acids. The germline CDR1 and CDR2 sequences are LNHDA and SQIVND (reference sequence). CDR3 coding DNA: TGTGCCAGTAGTATAAACAGGGGTGGGTACAATGAGCAGTTCTTC. This codes for CASSINRGGYNEQFF.

This clone was detected a few times. The rearrangement joins TRBV3-1 (or the pseudogene TRBV3-2) to TRBJ1-1; D might be TRBD1 (6 bases). Germline V gives CDR1 LGHDT, CDR2 YNNKEL (reference sequence). The CDR3 is 15 residues long. Deletions cut 0 bases from V and 6 bases from J, with 14 bases between. The CDR3 is CASSQDGTRGSEAFF. The CDR3, as DNA: TGTGCCAGCAGCCAAGATGGGACACGAGGTTCTGAAGCTTTCTTT.

The chain recombines TRBV19 with TRBJ1-4; D gene uncertain. V shed 5 bases and J shed 8 bases, with 18 bases lying between them. The germline CDR1 and CDR2 sequences are LNHDA and SQIVND (reference sequence). There are 15 residues in the CDR3. CDR3 bases: TGTGCCAGTAGTTCCCTGGGTCCGGGGAAGGAAAAACTGTTTTTT. Amino acids: CASSSLGPGKEKLFF.

V usage is TRBV18 and J usage is TRBJ1-1, with TRBD1 matching over 8 bases. This CDR3 has 13 amino acids. Germline CDR1 KGHSH, CDR2 LQKENI. V dropped 5 bases and J dropped 6; count of bases not matched to a gene: 5. The CDR3 nucleotides are TGTGCCAGCTCAACACAGGGGGTCGCTGAAGCTTTCTTT. This translates into CASSTQGVAEAFF.

The chain employs TRBV15 and TRBJ1-4; D is uncertain. CDR3 length equals 12 residues. Germline CDR1 LNHNV, CDR2 YYDKDF (reference sequence). V lost 1 base and J 7 bases, leaving 4 bases between the germline ends. The CDR3 region has the DNA TGTGCCACCAGCAGAGGTAGTGAAAAACTGTTTTTT. Encoded protein: CATSRGSEKLFF. Filled out from reference TRBV15 and TRBJ1-4, the complete variable domain reads DAMVIQNPRYQVTQFGKPVTLSCSQTLNHNVMYWYQQKSSQAPKLLFHYYDKDFNNEADTPDNFQSRRPNTSFCFLDIRSPGLGDTAMYLCATSRGSEKLFFGSGTQLSVL.

V usage is TRBV27 and J usage is TRBJ1-2; D possibly corresponds to TRBD1 (6 bases). V lost 3 bases and J 5 bases, leaving 16 bases between the germline ends. The CDR3 is 15 residues long. Germline CDR1 is MNHEY and CDR2 is SMNVEV (reference sequence). The CDR3: CASSFSRTASYGYTF. CDR3 sequence (DNA): TGTGCCAGCAGTTTTTCTCGGACAGCCTCTTATGGCTACACCTTC.

The gene calls are TRBV6-2 or TRBV6-3 and TRBJ2-2, with 8 bases matching TRBD1. Germline CDR1 and CDR2: MNHEY and SVGEGT. This CDR3 region has 15 residues. The ends lost 4 bases at V and 0 bases at J; junction bases unmatched: 1. This CDR3 is CASSSQGANTGELFF. DNA for the CDR3: TGTGCCAGCAGTTCACAGGGGGCGAACACCGGGGAGCTGTTTTTT.

This chain connects TRBV9 to TRBJ1-2; no clear D gene. This CDR3 is 16 amino acids long. Germline-derived CDR1 and CDR2 are SGDLS and YYNGEE. The V and J ends lost 0 bases and 0 bases respectively, with 12 bases between them. CDR3 sequence: CASSVGLEGSNYGYTF. The CDR3 bases are TGTGCCAGCAGCGTAGGGTTAGAGGGCTCTAACTATGGCTACACCTTC.

V usage is TRBV7-9 and J usage is TRBJ1-2, with D uncertain. This CDR3 comprises 14 residues. The V gene's germline CDR1 is SEHNR and CDR2 FQNEAQ (reference sequence). The ends were cut back, 4 bases at V and 0 bases at J, with 9 bases in the middle. DNA of the CDR3: TGTGCCAGCAGCTCCCCCTATTCTAACTATGGCTACACCTTC. Protein: CASSSPYSNYGYTF.

The rearrangement joins TRBV18 to TRBJ1-2; D is unresolved. This CDR3 is 13 amino acids long. Germline CDR1 and CDR2: KGHSH and LQKENI. V was trimmed by 3 bases and J by 1 base, leaving 6 bases between them. CDR3 amino acids: CASSPEVNYGYTF. The CDR3 DNA is TGTGCCAGCTCACCGGAGGTTAACTATGGCTACACCTTC.

This clone came up a few times. The V call is TRBV11-2, the J call TRBJ1-2, with 8 bases aligning to TRBD1. This CDR3 region has 14 residues. The V gene's germline CDR1 is SGHAT and CDR2 FQNNGV. The junction had 4 bases not matched to a gene; V was cut back by 2 bases and J by 5 bases. The CDR3 DNA reads as TGTGCCAGCAGCTTAAGCCAGGGGGCGTATGGCTACACCTTC. It is translated as CASSLSQGAYGYTF.